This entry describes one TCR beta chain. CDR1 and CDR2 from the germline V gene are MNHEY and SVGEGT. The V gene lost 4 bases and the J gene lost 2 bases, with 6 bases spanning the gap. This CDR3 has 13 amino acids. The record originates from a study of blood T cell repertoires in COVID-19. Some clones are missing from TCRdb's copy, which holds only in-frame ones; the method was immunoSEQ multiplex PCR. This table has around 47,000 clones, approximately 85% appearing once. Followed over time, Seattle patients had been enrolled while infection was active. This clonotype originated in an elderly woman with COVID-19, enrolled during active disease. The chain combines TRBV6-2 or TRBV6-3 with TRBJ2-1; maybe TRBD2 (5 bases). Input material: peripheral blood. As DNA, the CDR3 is TGTGCCAGCAGTTCCGGGGCCTACAATGAGCAGTTCTTC. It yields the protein CASSSGAYNEQFF.